The entry that follows covers one TCR beta chain sequence. The data originate from a study of T cell changes during pregnancy in multiple sclerosis. Libraries were prepared by immunoSEQ multiplex PCR; TCRdb keeps only in-frame clonotypes and omits some of them. Among about 53,000 clones listed, roughly 89% were seen once. V lost 1 base to trimming and J lost 5 bases; unmatched junction nucleotides: 8. The CDR3 length is 16 residues. Germline CDR1 is LGHNA and CDR2 is YSLEER. The rearrangement joins TRBV4-3 to TRBJ2-3, with TRBD2 matching 8 bases. Sequencing used peripheral blood, obtained after pregnancy. This receptor was taken from a female donor in good health, enrolled as a control in a pregnancy study. CDR3 protein: CASSQVSGGVGDTQYF. CDR3 nucleotide sequence: TGCGCCAGCAGCCAAGTCAGCGGGGGTGTAGGAGATACGCAGTATTTT.